The 21 T cell receptor beta chains presented below share a single source sample, sequenced in a study of cytomegalovirus exposure and HLA in healthy donors. The PCR used 60 Vbeta and 13 Jbeta primers. Some clones are missing from TCRdb's copy, which holds only in-frame ones; the method was immunoSEQ multiplex PCR. The sample holds about 150,000 clones, roughly 87% seen once. Sequencing was done on a sample of PBMCs. These receptors came from a man aged 30 to 39 in good health and CMV-seropositive.

The chain has TRBV10-1 and TRBJ2-1; possible D gene TRBD1, 5 bases. The CDR3 is made up of 14 amino acids. Looked up from germline, CDR1 is WNHNN and CDR2 is SYGVQD (reference sequence). V shed 3 bases and J shed 8 bases, with 14 bases lying between them. The CDR3 region has the DNA TGCGCCAGCAGTGAATTAGGGGTTGTAGATGAGCAGTTCTTC. Protein sequence: CASSELGVVDEQFF.

The CDR3 region has the DNA TGTGCCAGCAGCTTATTCGGGACAGAAGGAAACACCATATATTTT. It codes for CASSLFGTEGNTIYF. V is TRBV7-9 and J is TRBJ1-3, with 7 bases lining up with TRBD1. Germline-derived CDR1 and CDR2 are SEHNR and FQNEAQ (reference sequence). The CDR3 has 15 amino acids. V gave up 2 bases and J gave up 4 bases; unmatched junction bases: 5.

The chain uses TRBV27 and TRBJ2-5, with 8 bases lining up with TRBD1. Per the germline V gene, CDR1 is MNHEY and CDR2 is SMNVEV (reference sequence). CDR3 length: 13 amino acids. J gave up 5 bases and V 6 bases, and 5 bases lay outside the gene matches. DNA for the CDR3: TGTGCCAGCAGAAGACAGGGGCCGGAGACCCAGTACTTC. This gives the protein CASRRQGPETQYF.

The V and J genes are TRBV19 and TRBJ2-7, with D perhaps matching TRBD2 (6 bases). With 5 bases removed from V and 0 bases from J, the gap between germline ends came to 17 bases. The CDR3 length is 16 residues. Germline loops: CDR1 LNHDA, CDR2 SQIVND (reference sequence). The CDR3: CASSPLPGLNSYEQYF. CDR3 sequence (DNA): TGTGCCAGTAGTCCCCTACCGGGACTGAACTCCTACGAGCAGTACTTC.

This chain joins TRBV5-1 and TRBJ2-1, with D tentatively TRBD2 (6 bases). The CDR3 is 15 residues long. V lost 2 bases, J lost 2 bases, and 11 bases lay in between. From germline, CDR1 is SGHRS and CDR2 YFSETQ. The DNA for the CDR3 is TGCGCCAGCAGCTTAGACGGGAGCCCCTACAATGAGCAGTTCTTC. Its translation is CASSLDGSPYNEQFF.

The rearrangement links TRBV5-1 to TRBJ2-5; D unresolved. The V gene's germline CDR1 is SGHRS and CDR2 YFSETQ. Trimming cost V 2 bases and J 5 bases, with 10 bases left between them. This CDR3 has 13 residues. CDR3 amino acids: CASSFLGPETQYF. The CDR3 coding sequence is TGCGCCAGCAGCTTCCTAGGTCCCGAGACCCAGTACTTC.

This rearrangement joins TRBV27 to TRBJ2-4, with D possibly matching TRBD2 (8 bases). The V end was cut by 1 base, the J end by 3 bases, with 19 bases between. The CDR3 contains 18 residues. Germline assignment: CDR1 MNHEY and CDR2 SMNVEV (reference sequence). The CDR3 DNA follows: TGTGCCAGCAGTTTATTCGGACAGGCGGGGGGTAGCAAAAACATTCAGTACTTC. Its protein is CASSLFGQAGGSKNIQYF.

This chain joins TRBV5-1 and TRBJ2-1; the match to TRBD2 covers 7 bases. This CDR3 has 16 amino acids. Germline assignment: CDR1 SGHRS and CDR2 YFSETQ. The ends lost 4 bases at V and 3 bases at J; junction bases unmatched: 10. The CDR3 DNA is TGCGCCAGCAGCCCGTATTTGGGGGGGGGCTACAATGAGCAGTTCTTC. Its protein is CASSPYLGGGYNEQFF.

The CDR3 region is CASSVGGDSSYEQYF. CDR3 coding DNA: TGTGCCAGCAGCGTAGGGGGGGACAGCTCCTACGAGCAGTACTTC. The chain recombines TRBV9 with TRBJ2-7, with a weak D call TRBD1 (7 bases). The CDR3 extends over 15 amino acids. CDR1 and CDR2 (germline): SGDLS, YYNGEE. With 0 bases removed from V and 0 bases from J, the gap between germline ends came to 10 bases.

This chain links TRBV28 with TRBJ1-1; 9 bases are shared with TRBD1. Germline loops: CDR1 MDHEN, CDR2 SYDVKM. This CDR3 is 13 amino acids long. With 2 bases clipped from V and 11 bases from J, the junction kept 6 bases outside the gene matches. The CDR3 DNA sequence: TGTGCCAGCAGTTTAGCTGGACAGGGGCGTGCTTTCTTT. Amino acid sequence: CASSLAGQGRAFF.

The V gene is TRBV5-4, the J gene TRBJ1-2, with 11 bases matching TRBD1. The CDR3 length is 15 residues. Germline V gene sequence: CDR1 SGHNT, CDR2 YYREEE (reference sequence). V dropped 5 bases and J dropped 3; count of bases not matched to a gene: 6. The CDR3 here is CASRPLGQGDYGYTF. The CDR3 DNA reads TGTGCCAGCAGACCGCTGGGACAGGGGGACTATGGCTACACCTTC.

This sequence joins TRBV7-9 and TRBJ2-5, with 7 bases that match TRBD1. The CDR3 sequence is 15 residues long. J was trimmed by 3 bases and V by 4 bases; bases with no gene match: 8. CDR1 and CDR2 (germline): SEHNR, FQNEAQ (reference sequence). The CDR3 region is CASSYRVGTEETQYF. The DNA for the CDR3 is TGTGCCAGCAGCTATAGGGTCGGGACAGAAGAGACCCAGTACTTC.

This clone was seen more than once but under ten times. The gene calls are TRBV28 and TRBJ2-7; D gene ambiguous. This CDR3 has 17 amino acids. Trimming shortened V by 2 bases and J by 0 bases, and 17 bases separated the two germline ends. Germline-derived CDR1 and CDR2 are MDHEN and SYDVKM. In nucleotides, the CDR3 is TGTGCCAGCAGTTTACCTCCCCGGTTGTCTAGCTCCTACGAGCAGTACTTC. Translating gives CASSLPPRLSSSYEQYF.

This chain links TRBV6-5 with TRBJ2-7, with D possibly TRBD2 on 5 matching bases. Germline lookup yields CDR1 MNHEY and CDR2 SVGAGI. This CDR3 is built from 16 residues. The V and J ends lost 0 bases and 4 bases respectively, with 16 bases between them. This CDR3 is CASSYSRAPKGYEQYF. The CDR3 DNA sequence: TGTGCCAGCAGTTACTCGAGGGCACCAAAGGGTTACGAGCAGTACTTC.

The chain joins TRBV10-1 to TRBJ2-3; 14 bases align to TRBD2. Germline loops: CDR1 WNHNN, CDR2 SYGVQD (reference sequence). The length of the CDR3 is 15 residues. Trimming took 2 bases from V and 10 from J; bases not matched to a gene: 5. As DNA, the CDR3 is TGCGCCAGCAGTGAGGGACTAGCGGGGGGAAATGCGCAGTATTTT. It specifies CASSEGLAGGNAQYF.

The table lists this clone with a few counts. The gene calls are TRBV5-6 and TRBJ2-7; 11 bases fit TRBD1. The CDR3 has 14 residues. Germline CDR1 and CDR2: SGHDT and YYEEEE. V gave up 3 bases and J gave up 4 bases; unmatched junction bases: 3. CDR3 coding DNA: TGTGCCAGCAGCTGGGACAGGGGGACGTACGAGCAGTACTTC. Protein sequence: CASSWDRGTYEQYF.

The chain couples TRBV6-5 to TRBJ1-2; possibly TRBD1 for D (5 bases). Trimming took 8 bases from V and 2 from J, leaving 15 bases between them. This CDR3 is built from 14 residues. The germline gives CDR1 MNHEY, CDR2 SVGAGI. The CDR3 is CASWRGDTNYGYTF. CDR3 nucleotide sequence: TGTGCCAGCTGGAGGGGAGATACAAACTATGGCTACACCTTC.

The chain recombines TRBV18 with TRBJ1-2, with D hard to call. Deletions cut 3 bases from V and 4 bases from J, with 9 bases between. The CDR3 has 13 amino acids. The germline V gene has CDR1 KGHSH and CDR2 LQKENI. The CDR3 loop reads CASSPRRSYGYTF. The DNA of the CDR3 is TGTGCCAGCTCACCGAGGAGAAGCTATGGCTACACCTTC.

As to this clone: An end of the junction differs from the germline gene, which may be a read error. This chain uses TRBV30 with TRBJ2-3; TRBD1 matches at 7 bases. The germline V gene encodes CDR1 GTSNPN and CDR2 SVGIG (reference sequence). This CDR3 is 15 amino acids long. The CDR3 bases are TGTGCCTGGAACCCCACTCTCCCCGGGACAGATTCGCAGTATTTT. This gives the protein CAWNPTLPGTDSQYF.

The chain is built from TRBV18 and TRBJ2-5; D gene unclear. This CDR3 is 13 amino acids long. V gave up 2 bases and J gave up 2 bases, with 6 bases separating them. Looked up from germline, CDR1 is KGHSH and CDR2 is LQKENI. CDR3 residues: CASSPYLQETQYF. CDR3 bases: TGTGCCAGCTCACCATATTTACAAGAGACCCAGTACTTC.

The rearrangement links TRBV6-1 to TRBJ1-5; no firm D call. The germline CDR1 and CDR2 sequences are MNHNS and SASEGT. The CDR3 spans 15 residues. Trimming took 0 bases from V and 9 from J, leaving 15 bases between them. This CDR3 reads CASSEAAGGYGPQHF. The CDR3, as DNA: TGTGCCAGCAGTGAAGCGGCAGGAGGCTACGGGCCCCAGCATTTT.